This T cell receptor beta chain was found in a study of CD8+CD57+ T cells in acquired aplastic anemia. Whole-study context: Mean DNA quantity obtained from sorted CD4+ and CD8+ cells was about 3.2 ug. Mean read depth for CD4+ cells from healthy donors was roughly 10 million. Study-wide results and caveats: Around 27 CD8+ CDR3 sequences occurred in both the patients and the controls. Levels of CD8+ Simpson's diversity were not significantly distinct in patients versus controls.

Of note for this clonotype: The antigen remains undetermined.

According to the study, genomic DNA was the template for TCR beta VDJ and CDR3 profiling. TCRdb redid the calling of the reads with MiXCR, one entry per CDR3 protein. The sample records 100,000 to 120,000 distinct CDR3 sequences, less than 65% being singletons. The V gene's germline CDR1 is LGHNA and CDR2 YNFKEQ. V was trimmed by 0 bases and J by 7 bases, leaving 12 bases between them. This CDR3 spans 15 amino acids. The sequencing input was sorted CD4+, CD8+, or CD8+CD57+ T cells (not recorded which) from PBMCs. The TCR sequence derives from a human donor in good health, serving as a control. The rearrangement joins TRBV4-2 to TRBJ1-4, with no clear D. The CDR3 loop reads CASSQDLGEGEKLFF. CDR3 sequence (DNA): TGTGCCAGCAGCCAAGATCTCGGAGAGGGTGAAAAACTGTTTTTT.